These T cell receptor beta chains were read from a single sample in a study of cytomegalovirus exposure and HLA in healthy donors. The table came from immunoSEQ multiplex PCR; TCRdb's copy has only in-frame clones and leaves some out. In the table there are about 150,000 clones, 70% to 90% of which are singletons. The specimen sequenced was PBMCs. The receptor set was obtained from a woman aged 18-35 years in good health and CMV-seronegative. Each CDR3 is given with its conserved first and last residue.

len	v_gene	j_gene	CDR3aa
13	TRBV5-1	TRBJ2-5	CASSLGLAETQYF
16	TRBV5-4	TRBJ1-2	CASSYGAGPSNYGYTF
14	TRBV6-5	TRBJ2-1	CASTRGGPYNEQFF
17	TRBV19	TRBJ2-7	CASSSPGQGENRYEQYF
13	TRBV6-6	TRBJ2-7	CASSSGLLYEQYF
11	TRBV20-1	TRBJ2-7	CSARQGYEQYF
13	TRBV2	TRBJ1-1	CASSLDRDAEAFF
13	TRBV27	TRBJ1-2	CASSPEASRGYTF
17	TRBV27	TRBJ2-1	CAGSPRPTGSPYNEQFF
17	TRBV5-1	TRBJ2-7	CASSTHRTSGRPYEQYF
14	TRBV13	TRBJ1-4	CASSNRGQGEKLFF
16	TRBV7-2	TRBJ2-5	CASSLGLGTLQETQYF
13	TRBV19	TRBJ2-7	CASSMGRSYEQYF
15	TRBV28	TRBJ1-5	CASSLPVRGNQPQHF
16	TRBV6-1	TRBJ2-1	CASSEAGTGAYNEQFF
15	TRBV30	TRBJ1-6	CAWTLTGDYNSPLHF
13	TRBV27	TRBJ2-3	CASKLQGTDTQYF
15	TRBV19	TRBJ2-5	CASSIGDRYQETQYF
14	TRBV27	TRBJ2-7	CASSVDRDSYEQYF
15	TRBV7-2	TRBJ2-1	CASSLVGGLNNEQFF
15	TRBV10-3	TRBJ1-4	CAITGNRVVNEKLFF
13	TRBV1	TRBJ2-7	CTSSQRGGHEQYF
14	TRBV5-4	TRBJ1-3	CASSSPGTGNTIYF
14	TRBV5-1	TRBJ2-7	CASSPGDSPYEQYF
15	TRBV30	TRBJ1-3	CAWRPGVNSGNTIYF
15	TRBV5-4	TRBJ2-1	CASSGQTGGGNEQFF
16	TRBV11-2	TRBJ2-2	CASSPGAGVNTGELFF
14	TRBV5-6	TRBJ1-4	CASSYLAGDEKLFF
13	TRBV9	TRBJ2-7	CASSVAWEGEQYF
14	TRBV10-3	TRBJ1-5	CAISPDRGGQPQHF
15	TRBV19	TRBJ2-5	CASSPLAGGGETQYF
16	TRBV28	TRBJ2-1	CASSLEQEEGNYEQFF
14	TRBV29-1	TRBJ2-5	CSVLLSSGGWSQYF
16	TRBV6-1	TRBJ1-6	CASSEASGSYNSPLHF
14	TRBV5-4	TRBJ2-7	CASSLRTGGGEQYF
15	TRBV28	TRBJ1-5	CASSSSGIPSQDQHF
15	TRBV2	TRBJ1-5	CASSEAPSGGEPQHF
13	TRBV10-3	TRBJ1-1	CAISDQGAVEAFF
15	TRBV9	TRBJ2-7	CASSVAGGSSYEQYF
15	TRBV9	TRBJ2-1	CASSVSGTTYNEQFF
13	TRBV29-1	TRBJ2-5	CSVELSGSRSQYF
14	TRBV29-1	TRBJ2-1	CSATAGTGGNEQFF
16	TRBV7-3	TRBJ2-1	CSSSPSFDRHPNEQFF
17	TRBV7-2	TRBJ2-4	CASSRSQGVAAKNIQYF
15	TRBV7-2	TRBJ2-7	CASSFSSGIDYEQYF
15	TRBV6-5	NA	CASSYDTSPSYEQYF
15	TRBV10-3	TRBJ2-1	CAISEAGGFYNEQFF
14	TRBV13	TRBJ1-1	CASSLGRRAHEAFF
12	TRBV29-1	TRBJ1-4	CSVVGRNEKLFF
13	TRBV28	TRBJ2-5	CASSSGTEETQYF
15	TRBV5-1	TRBJ1-2	CASSTYRDTYYGYTF
16	TRBV18	TRBJ2-5	CASSPPASGDYGTQYF
13	TRBV29-1	TRBJ1-1	CSVAIGQTTEAFF
14	TRBV28	TRBJ2-7	CASSSRDRYYEQYF
15	TRBV10-3	TRBJ2-7	CAITSGLAGAREQYF
15	TRBV7-2	TRBJ1-6	CASSPRRQDNSPLHF
15	TRBV2	TRBJ1-5	CASSATGINNQPQHF
14	TRBV5-1	TRBJ2-7	CASSPGQGSYEQYF
12	TRBV19	TRBJ2-7	CASSDRLGEQYF